Following are 20 T cell receptor beta chains from one sample sequenced in a study of blood T cell repertoires in COVID-19. Profiling relied on immunoSEQ multiplex PCR, and the TCRdb table lists in-frame clones only, not all of them. Here the sample spans tens of thousands of clones, about nine tenths being singletons. The specimen sequenced was peripheral blood. The receptors here all came from a woman between 65 and 79 years old with acute or convalescent COVID-19.

The genes are TRBV5-6 and TRBJ1-5; 9 positions agree with TRBD1. The CDR3 sequence is 16 residues long. The ends lost 4 bases at V and 3 bases at J; junction bases unmatched: 8. The germline CDR1 and CDR2 sequences are SGHDT and YYEEEE. The CDR3 protein is CASSQSGTGFNQPQHF. CDR3 in DNA: TGTGCCAGCAGCCAATCCGGGACAGGGTTCAATCAGCCCCAGCATTTT. The whole variable domain, remainder taken from reference TRBV5-6 and TRBJ1-5, is DAGVTQSPTHLIKTRGQQVTLRCSPKSGHDTVSWYQQALGQGPQFIFQYYEEEERQRGNFPDRFSGHQFPNYSSELNVNALLLGDSALYLCASSQSGTGFNQPQHFGDGTRLSIL.

The chain combines TRBV6-4 with TRBJ2-3, with D possibly TRBD2 on 5 matching bases. V was shortened by 0 bases and J by 12 bases, with 13 bases between the two germline ends. The germline gives CDR1 MRHNA, CDR2 SNTAGT. This CDR3 has 13 residues. The DNA for the CDR3 is TGTGCCAGCAGTGACTCGGTACTAGGGAGCCAGTATTTT. Translating gives CASSDSVLGSQYF.

The V call is TRBV11-2, the J call TRBJ2-3, with TRBD2 matching 15 bases. Germline CDR1 reads SGHAT; CDR2 reads FQNNGV. With V trimmed by 0 bases and J by 3 bases, 7 bases remained unmatched. This CDR3 has 19 amino acids. The DNA for the CDR3 is TGTGCCAGCAGCTTAGAGTGGACTAGCGGGAGGGTAAGGACAGATACGCAGTATTTT. This translates into CASSLEWTSGRVRTDTQYF.

This clone was observed once. The DNA is omitted, as the CDR3 cannot be located on it reliably, and the CDR3 follows TCRdb's listing. The chain is built from TRBV11-2 and TRBJ2-2; the table gives TRBD2 as D, unverified against the DNA. From germline, CDR1 is SGHAT and CDR2 FQNNGV. The CDR3 is made up of 14 amino acids, end residues included. CDR3 amino acids: CASSLFFGVGELFF.

There are a few counts of this clone. The rearrangement uses TRBV27 and TRBJ1-1, with a weak D call TRBD1 (6 bases). Germline V gene data show CDR1 as MNHEY and CDR2 as SMNVEV (reference sequence). The CDR3 consists of 13 residues. V lost 2 bases and J 4 bases, leaving 8 bases between the germline ends. The CDR3 DNA follows: TGTGCCAGCAGTTTACAAGGGGGCACTGAAGCTTTCTTT. Encoded protein: CASSLQGGTEAFF.

The chain couples TRBV28 to TRBJ2-7; no clear D. CDR1 and CDR2 (germline): MDHEN, SYDVKM. This CDR3 region has 14 residues. Trimming shortened V by 3 bases and J by 0 bases, and 9 bases separated the two germline ends. CDR3 nucleotide sequence: TGTGCCAGCAGTTTTCTGGCAAACTCCTACGAGCAGTACTTC. It yields the protein CASSFLANSYEQYF. Together with reference TRBV28 and TRBJ2-7, the CDR3 gives the full variable domain: DVKVTQSSRYLVKRTGEKVFLECVQDMDHENMFWYRQDPGLGLRLIYFSYDVKMKEKGDIPEGYSVSREKKERFSLILESASTNQTSMYLCASSFLANSYEQYFGPGTRLTVT.

The chain is built from TRBV6-5 and TRBJ2-2; maybe TRBD1 (5 bases). In germline, CDR1 is MNHEY, CDR2 SVGAGI. V lost 4 bases to trimming and J lost 1 base, with 10 bases between them. The CDR3 extends over 15 amino acids. In nucleotides, the CDR3 is TGTGCCAGCAGTTTGGGGCAGGGGAACACCGGGGAGCTGTTTTTT. Translating it yields CASSLGQGNTGELFF.

The chain is built from TRBV6-2 or TRBV6-3 and TRBJ2-2; tentative D call: TRBD2 (6 bases). There are 16 residues in the CDR3. With 5 bases removed from V and 2 bases from J, the gap between germline ends came to 15 bases. In germline, CDR1 is MNHEY, CDR2 SVGEGT. This CDR3 is CASSQSRDLNTGELFF. The DNA for the CDR3 is TGTGCCAGCAGTCAGTCTCGGGACTTAAACACCGGGGAGCTGTTTTTT.

V and J are TRBV6-6 and TRBJ1-1; 8 positions match TRBD1. The CDR3 has 13 residues. Looked up from germline, CDR1 is MNHNY and CDR2 is SVGAGI (reference sequence). V gave up 6 bases and J gave up 6 bases; unmatched junction bases: 6. The CDR3: CASSLDRDAEAFF. The CDR3 bases are TGTGCCAGCAGCCTGGACAGGGACGCTGAAGCTTTCTTT.

This rearrangement joins TRBV28 to TRBJ2-1; 8 nucleotides match TRBD2. The CDR3 sequence is 14 residues long. After removal of 6 bases from V and 4 bases from J, the junction contained 5 bases not matched to a gene. The germline gives CDR1 MDHEN, CDR2 SYDVKM. CDR3 loop: CASRSREGYNEQFF. The CDR3 DNA is TGTGCCAGCAGGTCTCGGGAGGGGTACAATGAGCAGTTCTTC.

This clone occurred a few times. The genes are TRBV11-3 and TRBJ2-2, with a possible D match to TRBD2 (6 bases). The CDR3 totals 16 residues. The V end was cut by 5 bases, the J end by 3 bases, with 16 bases between. In germline, CDR1 is SGHNT, CDR2 YENEEA. This CDR3 reads CASSAGPPVDTGELFF. The CDR3 DNA follows: TGTGCCAGCAGCGCGGGACCGCCCGTCGACACCGGGGAGCTGTTTTTT.

The V gene is TRBV2, the J gene TRBJ1-1; D is uncertain. The germline V gene has CDR1 SNHLY and CDR2 FYNNEI. Trimming shortened V by 6 bases and J by 1 base, and 9 bases separated the two germline ends. The CDR3 is 13 amino acids. CDR3 residues: CASSAEGNTEAFF. The CDR3 bases are TGTGCCAGCAGCGCGGAAGGGAACACTGAAGCTTTCTTT. The variable domain in full, with the rest retrieved from reference TRBV2 and TRBJ1-1, is EPEVTQTPSHQVTQMGQEVILRCVPISNHLYFYWYRQILGQKVEFLVSFYNNEISEKSEIFDDQFSVERPDGSNFTLKIRSTKLEDSAMYFCASSAEGNTEAFFGQGTRLTVV.

J is TRBJ1-3 and V is TRBV11-2, with D possibly matching TRBD1 (5 bases). This CDR3 region has 14 residues. The V gene's germline CDR1 is SGHAT and CDR2 FQNNGV. V lost 2 bases to trimming and J lost 7 bases, with 12 bases between them. This chain's CDR3 is CASSLTQGFNTIYF. The CDR3 DNA sequence: TGTGCCAGCAGCTTAACTCAGGGTTTCAACACCATATATTTT. The full variable domain, in which reference TRBV11-2 and TRBJ1-3 provide the parts outside the CDR3, is EAGVAQSPRYKIIEKRQSVAFWCNPISGHATLYWYQQILGQGPKLLIQFQNNGVVDDSQLPKDRFSAERLKGVDSTLKIQPAKLEDSAVYLCASSLTQGFNTIYFGEGSWLTVV.

The J gene is TRBJ1-6, the V gene TRBV19; TRBD1 is a possible D gene (6 bases). Germline CDR1 reads LNHDA; CDR2 reads SQIVND (reference sequence). This CDR3 comprises 15 residues. V was trimmed by 5 bases and J by 7 bases, leaving 15 bases between them. Here the CDR3 DNA reads TGTGCCAGTAGTCCTAAGACAGGAGGAAATTCACCCCTCCACTTT. It encodes CASSPKTGGNSPLHF.

CDR3 residues: CASSFVIGEHTF. The CDR3 DNA is TGTGCCAGCAGTTTTGTTATTGGGGAGCACACCTTC. The V gene is TRBV28, the J gene TRBJ1-2; D is unclear. Germline assignment: CDR1 MDHEN and CDR2 SYDVKM. The CDR3 extends over 12 amino acids. Trimming removed 3 bases at V and 12 bases at J, with 14 bases between.

The rearrangement joins TRBV19 to TRBJ2-2; D unclear. Per the germline V gene, CDR1 is LNHDA and CDR2 is SQIVND (reference sequence). The CDR3 consists of 16 residues. Trimming took off 1 base at V and 0 bases at J, with 9 bases between the two ends. CDR3 loop: CASSIGVFANTGELFF. The CDR3 DNA reads TGTGCCAGTAGTATAGGCGTGTTCGCGAACACCGGGGAGCTGTTTTTT.

The V call is TRBV4-1, the J call TRBJ2-5; 14 positions agree with TRBD2. Germline CDR1 MGHRA, CDR2 YSYEKL. CDR3 length: 18 residues. The ends lost 1 base at V and 0 bases at J; junction bases unmatched: 4. Here the CDR3 DNA reads TGCGCCAGCAGCCAAGGACTAGCGGGAGGGGGGTACCAAGAGACCCAGTACTTC. Encoded protein: CASSQGLAGGGYQETQYF.

The chain joins TRBV19 to TRBJ2-4, with TRBD1 matching over 7 bases. The CDR3 runs to 16 residues. J lost 0 bases, V lost 4 bases, and 6 bases had no gene match. CDR1 is LNHDA, CDR2 SQIVND, per germline (reference sequence). The CDR3, as DNA: TGTGCCAGTAGTACAGGGACAGCCCTAGCCAAAAACATTCAGTACTTC. Its translation: CASSTGTALAKNIQYF.

The V gene is TRBV29-1, the J gene TRBJ1-3; a possible D gene is TRBD1 (6 bases). CDR1 and CDR2 from the germline V gene are SQVTM and ANQGSEA. The CDR3 spans 14 residues. V lost 2 bases and J 3 bases, leaving 11 bases between the germline ends. The CDR3 loop reads CSVENAGDGNTIYF. CDR3 nucleotide sequence: TGCAGCGTTGAAAACGCAGGGGATGGAAACACCATATATTTT.

The chain uses TRBV19 and TRBJ2-3, with a tentative D call TRBD2 (5 bases). CDR1 and CDR2 (germline): LNHDA, SQIVND (reference sequence). Trimming cost V 4 bases and J 2 bases, with 7 bases left between them. The CDR3 is made up of 13 amino acids. The CDR3: CASSTAVTDTQYF. The CDR3 DNA reads TGTGCCAGTAGTACAGCGGTCACAGATACGCAGTATTTT.